This T cell receptor (beta chain) was sequenced for a study of blood T cell repertoires in COVID-19 (dated by TCRdb to 2020 to 2021). Regarding the complete study: The collaborator samples originated in the United States, Italy and Spain and spanned the acute and convalescent phases of COVID-19. The prospective study material was composed of cDNA or gDNA derived from T cells, B-cell-depleted T cells, or PBMCs. Subjects who had been exposed to COVID-19, were actively infected with it, or had recovered from it provided the deeply sampled blood TCRbeta repertoires that made up the dataset. The repertoires were released in a freely available public database meant as a resource for research on the immune response to SARS-CoV-2. Samples came from the ongoing ImmuneRACE study (first 160 participants) plus 1,254 subjects from 6 global collaborators. Sample metadata almost always included a de-identified subject ID, COVID-19 status, age in years and sex. HLA class I and class II types, where available, came from metadata supplied by the sample provider rather than from assay-based typing.

TCRbeta CDR3 regions were amplified from genomic DNA using the immunoSEQ Assay, a bias-controlled multiplex PCR. The authors' analysis ran thus. The number of nucleated cells in each sample was estimated by amplification of reference gene primers within the assay. To quantify the absolute abundance of each unique TCRbeta CDR3 rearrangement, sequence reads were collapsed and filtered. For each sample, productive Simpson clonality was calculated by taking the square root of Simpson's diversity index across productive rearrangements. This immuneACCESS table, as held by TCRdb, lists in-frame sequences with V and J called but not all clones. Of the missing ones, under half trace to an unresolved V gene in checked studies; the others have no known cause. V, J and clone size were drawn from that table, and D and trimming were deduced from the DNA. Across this sample there are some 250,000 clones, with around 85% seen only once. 3% of the sample lies in the top ten.

Samples from volunteer blood donors who had recovered from COVID-19 were contributed by a second Seattle source. Collaborating institutions collected whole blood in K2EDTA tubes following their own protocols. For TCRbeta analysis, collaborators shipped samples as frozen whole blood, isolated PBMCs, or DNA extracted from either of those sample types. In regard to this clone: It has no known antigen specificity. It has no much larger one-base neighbor in the sample; base qualities were not kept.

General findings and caveats noted by the study authors: The quantity of clinical and demographic metadata differed by source and by participant and was supplied without curation.

The source is a woman younger than 45 who had recovered from COVID-19. The material sequenced was peripheral blood.

The CDR3 region: CASSLAGVSASTDTQYF. At the DNA level, the sequence is TGTGCCAGCAGTTTAGCGGGCGTGTCTGCTAGCACAGATACGCAGTATTTT. The receptor chain draws on TRBV28 and TRBJ2-3; a tentative D call is TRBD2 (5 bases match). The CDR3 contains 17 residues, cysteine and phenylalanine counted. The only DNA kept is the CDR3, 51 bases in frame from the first base. Between the V and J ends, shortened by 2 bases and 0 bases respectively, the junction contains 15 bases. As encoded in the germline V gene, CDR1 is MDHEN while CDR2 is SYDVKM.